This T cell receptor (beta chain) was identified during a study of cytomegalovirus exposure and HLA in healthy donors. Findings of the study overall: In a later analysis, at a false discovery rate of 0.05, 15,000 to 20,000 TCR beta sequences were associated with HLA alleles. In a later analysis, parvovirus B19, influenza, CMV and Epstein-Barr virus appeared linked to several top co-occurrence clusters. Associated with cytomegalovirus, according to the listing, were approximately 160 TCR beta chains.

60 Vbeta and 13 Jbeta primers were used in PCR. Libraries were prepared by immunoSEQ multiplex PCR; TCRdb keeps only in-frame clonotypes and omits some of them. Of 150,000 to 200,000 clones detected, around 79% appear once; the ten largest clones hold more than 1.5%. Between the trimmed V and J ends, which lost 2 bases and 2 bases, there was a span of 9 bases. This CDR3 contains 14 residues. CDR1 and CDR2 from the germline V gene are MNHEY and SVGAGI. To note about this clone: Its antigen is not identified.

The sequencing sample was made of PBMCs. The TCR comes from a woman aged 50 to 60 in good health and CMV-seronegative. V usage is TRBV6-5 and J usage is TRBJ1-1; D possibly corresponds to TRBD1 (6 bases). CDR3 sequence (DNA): TGTGCCAGCAGTTACGGGGGCCTTAACACTGAAGCTTTCTTT. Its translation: CASSYGGLNTEAFF.